This T cell receptor (beta chain) came from a study of CD8 T cells in Susac syndrome. An input of roughly 0.45 to 1 ug of RNA was subjected to reverse transcription using random hexamers. Via MiXCR, TCRdb re-called the immunoSEQ multiplex PCR reads, giving one row per CDR3 protein. The sample has 250,000 to 350,000 distinct CDR3 sequences; about 91% are singletons. Sequenced sample: CD4+ T cells from PBMCs. This receptor was taken from a human donor with multiple sclerosis.

Written as DNA, the CDR3 is TGTGCCAGCTCCCGTGAGGGCTCCGTCCCCCAGCATTTT. Its translation is CASSREGSVPQHF. The V and J genes are TRBV7-9 and TRBJ1-5; D ambiguous. The V gene's germline CDR1 is SEHNR and CDR2 FQNEAQ (reference sequence). CDR3 length equals 13 residues. Trimming took off 8 bases at V and 10 bases at J, with 18 bases between the two ends.